This record concerns one T cell receptor beta chain sequence. The junction departs from germline at one end; a sequencing error may be responsible. Authors' processing steps: Amplified reference gene primers provided the basis for estimating nucleated cell counts. Repertoires were generated with immunoSEQ multiplex PCR, while TCRdb's copy carries only in-frame clones and drops some. V and J calls and clone size are as listed in that table; D and trimming were resolved from the DNA. In the table there are about 230,000 clones, 75% to 90% of which are singletons. Germline-derived CDR1 and CDR2 are DFQATT and SNEGSKA (reference sequence). This CDR3 comprises 14 residues. This sample was included in a study of blood T cell repertoires in COVID-19. Study-wide context: Samples taken during acute and convalescent COVID-19 were collected in the United States, Italy and Spain.

The sequence was obtained from a woman in her 70s with active or convalescent COVID-19. Sequenced material: peripheral blood. This chain uses TRBV20-1 with TRBJ2-5; perhaps TRBD1 as D (5 bases). In nucleotides, the CDR3 is TGCAGCGCTAGTAGGGGTTTCATACAAGAGACCCAGTACTTC. It codes for CSASRGFIQETQYF.